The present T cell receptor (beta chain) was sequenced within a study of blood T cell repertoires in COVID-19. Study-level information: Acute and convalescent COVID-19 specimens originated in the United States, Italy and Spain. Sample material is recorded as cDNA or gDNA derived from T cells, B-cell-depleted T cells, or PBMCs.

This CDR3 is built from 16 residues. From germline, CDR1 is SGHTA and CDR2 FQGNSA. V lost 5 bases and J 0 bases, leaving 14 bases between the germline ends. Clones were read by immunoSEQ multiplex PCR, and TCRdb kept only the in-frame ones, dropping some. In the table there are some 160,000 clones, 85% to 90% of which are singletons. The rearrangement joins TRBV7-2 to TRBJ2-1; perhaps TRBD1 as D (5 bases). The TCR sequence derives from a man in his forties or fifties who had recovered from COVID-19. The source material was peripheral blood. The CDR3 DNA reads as TGTGCCAGCAGCCCGGCCGACAGAATCTCCTACAATGAGCAGTTCTTC. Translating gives CASSPADRISYNEQFF.